This entry lists 5 T cell receptor beta chains sequenced from one sample in a study of cytomegalovirus exposure and HLA in healthy donors. The PCR made use of 60 Vbeta and 13 Jbeta primers. The table came from immunoSEQ multiplex PCR; TCRdb's copy has only in-frame clones and leaves some out. The sample has fewer than 180,000 clones, 79% seen once. Sequencing was performed on PBMCs. These receptor sequences come from a man in his forties or fifties in good health and CMV-seropositive.

This clone appeared a single time. The gene calls are TRBV2 and TRBJ1-4; 9 bases map to TRBD1. Per the germline V gene, CDR1 is SNHLY and CDR2 is FYNNEI. The CDR3 consists of 13 residues. Trimming took 7 bases from V and 7 from J; bases not matched to a gene: 4. This CDR3 reads CASNRGRSEKLFF. CDR3 sequence (DNA): TGTGCCAGCAACAGGGGGCGTAGTGAAAAACTGTTTTTT.

The CDR3 sequence is CASNRAMNTEAFF. For the CDR3, the DNA is TGCGCCAGCAACAGGGCTATGAACACTGAAGCTTTCTTT. V and J are TRBV5-1 and TRBJ1-1; the D gene is possibly TRBD1 (6 bases). The CDR3 spans 13 residues. The germline V and J ends were trimmed by 6 bases and 0 bases, with 9 bases remaining between them. Germline V CDR1 and CDR2: SGHRS, YFSETQ.

Turning to this clone: One junction end does not reproduce the germline sequence, and a read error may be involved. The J gene is TRBJ2-7, the V gene TRBV7-7; weak D call: TRBD1 (7 bases). From germline, CDR1 is SSHAT and CDR2 FNYEAQ (reference sequence). The CDR3 runs to 13 residues. The CDR3 bases are TGTGCTAGCAGCTTAGGAGGGACAGACGAGCAGTACTTC. This codes for CASSLGGTDEQYF. The variable domain in full, completed from reference TRBV7-7 and TRBJ2-7, reads GAGVSQSPRYKVTKRGQDVTLRCDPISSHATLYWYQQALGQGPEFLTYFNYEAQPDKSGLPSDRFSAERPEGSISTLTIQRTEQRDSAMYRCASSLGGTDEQYFGPGTRLTVT.

The chain carries TRBV29-1 and TRBJ2-5; TRBD1 aligns across 7 bases. CDR1 SQVTM and CDR2 ANQGSEA come from the germline V gene. V was clipped by 2 bases and J by 1 base; unmatched bases: 7. The CDR3 spans 15 residues. CDR3 amino acids: CSVEKNTGAQETQYF. In nucleotides, the CDR3 is TGCAGCGTTGAAAAAAATACAGGGGCCCAAGAGACCCAGTACTTC.

This clone was seen a handful of times. The chain carries TRBV7-3 and TRBJ2-3; 7 bases fit TRBD2. V lost 1 base, J lost 4 bases, and 8 bases stayed unmatched. The CDR3 spans 16 residues. Looked up from germline, CDR1 is SGHTA and CDR2 is FQGTGA. DNA of the CDR3: TGTGCCAGCAGCTTAAGAGTTGGCGGGAGCGCAGATACGCAGTATTTT. This codes for CASSLRVGGSADTQYF.